One sample yielded the 23 T cell receptor beta chains listed below, sequenced in a study of blood T cell repertoires in COVID-19. Some clones are missing from TCRdb's copy, which holds only in-frame ones; the method was immunoSEQ multiplex PCR. The top ten clones hold around 3.3% of a sample with 250,000 or so clones, 82% of them seen once. The sample consisted of peripheral blood. These receptors were obtained from a young woman with acute or convalescent COVID-19.

The rearrangement uses TRBV4-1 and TRBJ2-6, with TRBD2 matching over 8 bases. There are 20 residues in the CDR3. Trimming took 0 bases from V and 4 from J; bases not matched to a gene: 14. Germline CDR1 reads MGHRA; CDR2 reads YSYEKL. The CDR3 protein is CASSQERLVAGPRGANVLTF. The CDR3 nucleotides are TGCGCCAGCAGCCAAGAAAGGTTGGTAGCGGGACCCCGCGGGGCCAACGTCCTGACTTTC.

The J gene is TRBJ2-7, the V gene TRBV6-2 or TRBV6-3; TRBD1 agrees at 12 bases. The CDR3 has 15 amino acids. Trimming at V came to 6 bases and at J to 4 bases, leaving 7 bases not matched to a gene. Germline V gene data show CDR1 as MNHEY and CDR2 as SVGEGT. The CDR3 sequence: CASSFGTGGHYEQYF. The CDR3 DNA reads as TGTGCCAGCAGCTTTGGGACAGGGGGCCATTACGAGCAGTACTTC.

The chain employs TRBV11-2 and TRBJ1-6, with TRBD1 as a possible D gene (6 bases). This CDR3 is built from 15 residues. Germline CDR1 reads SGHAT; CDR2 reads FQNNGV. V dropped 0 bases and J dropped 4 bases, with 7 bases sitting between them. Here the CDR3 DNA reads TGTGCCAGCAGCTTAGAGGGACATTATAATTCACCCCTCCACTTT. Translated, it gives CASSLEGHYNSPLHF.

This chain uses TRBV4-3 with TRBJ1-1; D gene unclear. The germline V gene encodes CDR1 LGHNA and CDR2 YSLEER. This CDR3 is built from 12 residues. With 0 bases removed from V and 11 bases from J, the gap between germline ends came to 10 bases. The CDR3 is CASSQEGSRAFF. CDR3 DNA: TGCGCCAGCAGCCAAGAGGGCAGTCGGGCTTTCTTT.

Here the CDR3 DNA reads TGTGCCAGCAGCCAAGAAGGGAGCGCCGGAAACACCATATATTTT. It is translated as CASSQEGSAGNTIYF. The genes are TRBV3-1 (or the pseudogene TRBV3-2) and TRBJ1-3; D is unclear. V was clipped by 0 bases and J by 4 bases, with 10 bases between them. The germline CDR1 and CDR2 sequences are LGHDT and YNNKEL (reference sequence). There are 15 residues in the CDR3.

This clone was counted between two and nine times. The chain couples TRBV10-3 to TRBJ1-2; the match to TRBD1 covers 12 bases. The CDR3 has 15 residues. After removal of 3 bases from V and 8 bases from J, the junction contained 7 bases not matched to a gene. In germline, CDR1 is ENHRY, CDR2 SYGVKD. For the CDR3, the DNA is TGTGCCATCAGTGATTCGGGACAGGGGGCGTGGGGCTACACCTTC. Amino acid sequence: CAISDSGQGAWGYTF.

This chain uses TRBV14 with TRBJ1-6; no clear D gene. V lost 3 bases and J 7 bases, leaving 10 bases between the germline ends. The germline V gene encodes CDR1 SGHDN and CDR2 FVKESK. This CDR3 is built from 14 residues. The CDR3 spells CASSQGRQNSPLHF. In nucleotides, the CDR3 is TGTGCCAGCAGCCAGGGCAGGCAAAATTCACCCCTCCACTTT.

The table lists this clone with a count of one. The V and J genes are TRBV6-1 and TRBJ1-3; no firm D call. V was shortened by 0 bases and J by 10 bases, with 4 bases between the two germline ends. Per germline, CDR1 MNHNS and CDR2 SASEGT. This CDR3 is 11 amino acids long. The CDR3 nucleotides are TGTGCCAGCAGTGAAGCCGGGACCATATATTTT. Protein: CASSEAGTIYF.

The rearrangement links TRBV5-4 to TRBJ1-3, with TRBD1 as a possible D gene (5 bases). V was clipped by 0 bases and J by 4 bases, with 14 bases between them. CDR1 and CDR2 (germline): SGHNT, YYREEE (reference sequence). The CDR3 sequence is 16 residues long. The CDR3 is CASSLGQPLSGNTIYF. CDR3 coding DNA: TGTGCCAGCAGCTTGGGACAGCCATTGTCGGGAAACACCATATATTTT.

The genes are TRBV13 and TRBJ2-1; tentative D call: TRBD1 (6 bases). Germline V gene lookup returns CDR1 PRHDT and CDR2 FYEKMQ (reference sequence). V lost 4 bases and J 0 bases, leaving 13 bases between the germline ends. This CDR3 has 16 residues. CDR3 DNA sequence: TGTGCCAGCAGCTATCAGGGGTACGGCTCCTACAATGAGCAGTTCTTC. It is translated as CASSYQGYGSYNEQFF.

V gene TRBV30 combines with J gene TRBJ1-4; D is unresolved. This CDR3 has 14 amino acids. Trimming pared 4 bases from V and 8 bases from J, leaving 17 bases between. Per germline, CDR1 GTSNPN and CDR2 SVGIG (reference sequence). CDR3 nucleotide sequence: TGTGCCTGGATGGGCAGGTCTCCCCCCGAAAAACTGTTTTTT. Its translation is CAWMGRSPPEKLFF.

The chain combines TRBV25-1 with TRBJ2-1, with D maybe TRBD2 (7 bases). The germline gives CDR1 MGHDK, CDR2 SYGVNS. This CDR3 has 17 residues. With 2 bases removed from V and 2 bases from J, the gap between germline ends came to 16 bases. The CDR3 loop reads CASSEKQKGGAYNEQFF. The CDR3 DNA reads TGTGCCAGCAGTGAAAAACAAAAGGGGGGGGCCTACAATGAGCAGTTCTTC. Full variable domain (outside the CDR3, taken from reference TRBV25-1 and TRBJ2-1): EADIYQTPRYLVIGTGKKITLECSQTMGHDKMYWYQQDPGMELHLIHYSYGVNSTEKGDLSSESTVSRIRTEHFPLTLESARPSHTSQYLCASSEKQKGGAYNEQFFGPGTRLTVL.

V is TRBV9 and J is TRBJ1-5; D unclear. The CDR3 has 15 residues. Germline CDR1 is SGDLS and CDR2 is YYNGEE. The V end lost 0 bases, the J end lost 7 bases, and 14 bases lay between the germline ends. For the CDR3, the DNA is TGTGCCAGCAGCGTAGATGGAGGACCAACCCAGCCCCAGCATTTT. Translation: CASSVDGGPTQPQHF.

The chain is built from TRBV19 and TRBJ2-5; 7 bases line up with TRBD1. The CDR3 is 14 residues long. Germline lookup yields CDR1 LNHDA and CDR2 SQIVND (reference sequence). V lost 4 bases, J lost 4 bases, and 6 bases stayed unmatched. CDR3: CASSTSGGRETQYF. CDR3 bases: TGTGCCAGTAGTACCTCAGGGGGTCGAGAGACCCAGTACTTC.

The rearrangement links TRBV25-1 to TRBJ2-7; TRBD2 might be the D (7 bases). Trimming took 3 bases from V and 2 from J, leaving 14 bases between them. Germline V gene data show CDR1 as MGHDK and CDR2 as SYGVNS. This CDR3 spans 15 amino acids. The CDR3: CASSEGGGRTYEQYF. The CDR3 DNA follows: TGTGCCAGCAGTGAGGGAGGGGGTCGGACCTACGAGCAGTACTTC.

The chain links TRBV10-3 to TRBJ2-7; 8 nucleotides line up with TRBD1. The germline V gene encodes CDR1 ENHRY and CDR2 SYGVKD. V trimming: 2 bases; J trimming: 0 bases; junction bases outside the gene matches: 6. The CDR3 is 16 residues long. CDR3 nucleotide sequence: TGTGCCATCAGTGAGAAAGGCGGGACAGGCTCCTACGAGCAGTACTTC. This gives the protein CAISEKGGTGSYEQYF.

This chain joins TRBV6-5 and TRBJ2-1, with 7 bases lining up with TRBD2. The CDR3 sequence is 14 residues long. Germline V gene data show CDR1 as MNHEY and CDR2 as SVGAGI. Trimming at V came to 6 bases and at J to 10 bases, leaving 12 bases not matched to a gene. CDR3 in DNA: TGTGCCAGCAGATCCCTGAATAGCGGGCGAGAGCAGTTCTTC. It codes for CASRSLNSGREQFF.

J is TRBJ2-7 and V is TRBV28, with 8 positions matching TRBD1. V shed 4 bases, J shed 0 bases, and the junction held 8 bases outside the gene matches. CDR1 is MDHEN and CDR2 is SYDVKM in the germline V gene. This CDR3 has 16 amino acids. This chain's CDR3 is CASSSPDRAGSYEQYF. CDR3 nucleotides: TGTGCCAGCAGTTCCCCGGACAGGGCGGGCTCCTACGAGCAGTACTTC.

The rearrangement joins TRBV2 to TRBJ1-6; D is possibly TRBD1 (5 bases). The V end was cut by 3 bases, the J end by 10 bases, with 13 bases between. CDR3 length equals 14 residues. Germline CDR1 is SNHLY and CDR2 is FYNNEI. This chain's CDR3 is CASSDWGEDSPLHF. CDR3 in DNA: TGTGCCAGCAGTGACTGGGGGGAGGACTCACCCCTCCACTTT.

This sequence joins TRBV7-9 and TRBJ1-1, with 7 nucleotides matching TRBD1. Germline-derived CDR1 and CDR2 are SEHNR and FQNEAQ (reference sequence). Trimming at V came to 6 bases and at J to 7 bases, leaving 14 bases not matched to a gene. The CDR3 contains 15 residues. The CDR3 DNA is TGTGCCAGCAGTTCGGGCGGGAGGGGACAGAGTGAAGCTTTCTTT. Translation gives CASSSGGRGQSEAFF.

The genes are TRBV19 and TRBJ1-2, with TRBD1 matching over 7 bases. V shed 3 bases and J 4 bases; nucleotides not matched to a gene: 8. In germline, CDR1 is LNHDA, CDR2 SQIVND (reference sequence). The CDR3 runs to 15 residues. This CDR3 reads CASSIGTAVGYGYTF. The CDR3 bases are TGTGCCAGTAGTATTGGGACAGCGGTGGGCTATGGCTACACCTTC. The variable domain in full, completed from reference TRBV19 and TRBJ1-2, reads DGGITQSPKYLFRKEGQNVTLSCEQNLNHDAMYWYRQDPGQGLRLIYYSQIVNDFQKGDIAEGYSVSREKKESFPLTVTSAQKNPTAFYLCASSIGTAVGYGYTFGSGTRLTVV.

The CDR3 DNA is TGTGCCAGCAGTTACAGGGGCCCCATCACCTACGAGCAGTACTTC. Its translation: CASSYRGPITYEQYF. The V gene is TRBV6-2 or TRBV6-3, the J gene TRBJ2-7; D might be TRBD1 (5 bases). Germline V gene sequence: CDR1 MNHEY, CDR2 SVGEGT. V was shortened by 2 bases and J by 2 bases, with 13 bases between the two germline ends. This CDR3 is 15 amino acids long.

The rearrangement uses TRBV7-6 and TRBJ2-7; TRBD1 agrees at 10 bases. CDR3 length: 16 residues. The germline V gene encodes CDR1 SGHVS and CDR2 FNYEAQ. V trimming: 5 bases; J trimming: 2 bases; junction bases outside the gene matches: 9. This CDR3 reads CASSPGLGTGAYEQYF. CDR3 DNA sequence: TGTGCCAGCAGCCCCGGTTTAGGGACAGGGGCCTACGAGCAGTACTTC.